Listed below are T cell receptor beta chains from one sample, sequenced in a study of beta chain features in type 1 diabetes. Sequencing used immunoSEQ multiplex PCR; TCRdb keeps in-frame clones, though not all of them. The repertoire includes about 400,000 clones, around 13% of them detected once, and 0.0085% to 0.012% sits in the top ten. What was sequenced was naive CD4+ T cells from blood. These receptors all stem from a woman between 18 and 29 years old with type 1 diabetes. Each CDR3 is given with its conserved first and last residue. Each record gives: D gene, clone size, V gene, J gene, CDR3 protein, CDR3 DNA. The D gene is left open where the match is weak. Clone sizes are given selectively: once, few, many, or a class where the clone is expanded.

>NA|NA|TRBV7-9|TRBJ2-2
CASSPLSGTTTGELFF
TGTGCCAGCAGCCCTCTTTCCGGGACAACCACCGGGGAGCTGTTTTTT
>NA|few|TRBV20-1|TRBJ1-2
CSAIVGGGYTF
TGCAGTGCTATCGTAGGAGGTGGCTACACCTTC
>TRBD2|NA|TRBV11-2|TRBJ2-7
CASSSGLAGVGEQYF
TGTGCCAGCAGCTCAGGACTAGCGGGAGTCGGCGAGCAGTACTTC
>TRBD1|NA|TRBV6-6|TRBJ2-7
CASSRGTGETYEQYF
TGTGCCAGCAGCAGGGGGACAGGTGAGACCTACGAGCAGTACTTC
>NA|few|TRBV29-1|TRBJ1-2
CSVTKSRVANYGYTF
TGCAGCGTTACCAAATCAAGAGTCGCTAACTATGGCTACACCTTC
>NA|NA|TRBV19|TRBJ2-2
CASSIGESNTGELFF
TGTGCCAGTAGTATCGGGGAATCGAACACCGGGGAGCTGTTTTTT
>TRBD2|NA|TRBV6-6|TRBJ2-1
CASSSGADNEQFF
TGTGCCAGCAGTAGCGGGGCAGACAATGAGCAGTTCTTC
>TRBD2|NA|TRBV5-4|TRBJ2-5
CASSDRLAGTHLTTQYF
TGTGCCAGCAGCGACCGACTAGCGGGGACACACCTTACGACCCAGTACTTC
>NA|few|TRBV27|TRBJ2-7
CASASSGSGEQYF
TGTGCCAGCGCTTCATCAGGTTCAGGAGAGCAGTACTTC
>NA|few|TRBV14|TRBJ1-1
CASSQDPGVDTEAFF
TGTGCCAGCAGCCAAGACCCGGGGGTGGACACTGAAGCTTTCTTT
>NA|few|TRBV2|TRBJ2-1
CASSELSWTSNNEQFF
TGTGCCAGCAGTGAATTGTCTTGGACTTCCAACAATGAGCAGTTCTTC
>NA|NA|TRBV10-3|TRBJ1-5
CAISTQDSNQPQHF
TGTGCCATCAGCACGCAGGATAGCAATCAGCCCCAGCATTTT
>TRBD1|few|TRBV28|TRBJ1-2
CASSLSRTGSYGYTF
TGTGCCAGCAGTCTATCACGGACAGGTTCCTATGGCTACACCTTC
>NA|few|TRBV2|TRBJ1-5
CASGGVDQPQHF
TGTGCCAGCGGGGGGGTAGATCAGCCCCAGCATTTT
>NA|few|TRBV7-2|TRBJ2-7
CASSSFYEQYF
TGTGCCAGCAGCTCGTTCTACGAGCAGTACTTC
>TRBD1|NA|TRBV5-1|TRBJ2-7
CASSLRGQGAREQYF
TGCGCCAGCAGCTTGAGGGGCCAGGGGGCGCGCGAGCAGTACTTC
>TRBD1|few|TRBV6-5|TRBJ2-7
CASRGTGPYEQYF
TGTGCCAGCAGGGGGACAGGACCCTACGAGCAGTACTTC
>NA|few|TRBV18|TRBJ2-5
CASSPREETQYF
TGTGCCAGCTCACCACGAGAGGAGACCCAGTACTTC
>NA|NA|TRBV11-3|TRBJ2-5
CASSLGEGTSQETQYF
TGTGCCAGCAGCTTAGGGGAAGGGACTTCCCAAGAGACCCAGTACTTC
>TRBD1|NA|TRBV29-1|TRBJ2-5
CSVEGQGTETQYF
TGCAGCGTTGAAGGACAGGGGACCGAGACCCAGTACTTC
>NA|few|TRBV6-5|TRBJ2-2
CASSYSSGTGELFF
TGTGCCAGCAGTTACTCCTCAGGAACCGGGGAGCTGTTTTTT
>NA|once|TRBV30|TRBJ2-7
CAWSVQGPLYEQYF
TGTGCCTGGAGTGTACAGGGTCCCCTTTACGAGCAGTACTTC
>TRBD2|few|TRBV7-2|TRBJ2-1
CASSLVAGGRGNNEQFF
TGTGCCAGCAGCTTAGTAGCGGGGGGGAGGGGGAACAATGAGCAGTTCTTC
>NA|NA|TRBV29-1|TRBJ1-1
CSVVNSLNTEAFF
TGCAGCGTTGTGAACAGCCTGAACACTGAAGCTTTCTTT
>NA|few|TRBV9|TRBJ2-2
CASSVVGGGGTGELFF
TGTGCCAGCAGCGTAGTGGGAGGGGGTGGCACCGGGGAGCTGTTTTTT
>NA|few|TRBV30|TRBJ1-5
CAWSPGIGQPQHF
TGTGCCTGGAGCCCAGGGATAGGTCAGCCCCAGCATTTT
>TRBD2|few|TRBV2|TRBJ2-5
CASSGGETQYF
TGTGCCAGCAGCGGGGGGGAGACCCAGTACTTC